A single sample gave rise to the 16 T cell receptor beta chains below, sequenced in a study of a mutant IDH1 vaccine in newly diagnosed glioma. As to time point: week 47, end of study. In the vaccine, a single dose held 300 ug of the mutant IDH1 20-mer peptide, along with topical imiquimod. Antigens of these TCRs are unknown. Here immunoSEQ multiplex PCR was the method, and the copy in TCRdb shows in-frame clones only, minus some. The repertoire holds around 30,000 clones, about 83% seen once, with around 12% in the top ten. The sample was PBMCs, taken from a glioma patient whose treatment included an IDH1 peptide vaccine. The receptors originated from a woman aged 30 to 39 with glioma.

The table lists this clone with a count of one. The V call is TRBV30, the J call TRBJ1-5; D is unclear. The CDR3 is 13 residues long. Germline V CDR1 and CDR2: GTSNPN, SVGIG (reference sequence). Trimming removed 0 bases at V and 0 bases at J, with 3 bases between. Here the CDR3 DNA reads TGTGCCTGGAGTGTAAGTAGCAATCAGCCCCAGCATTTT. As protein: CAWSVSSNQPQHF.

This clone was observed a single time. The CDR3 here is CASSANYGYTF. The CDR3 DNA reads as TGCGCCAGCAGCGCCAACTATGGCTACACCTTC. This rearrangement joins TRBV4-1 to TRBJ1-2, with no clear D. Germline CDR1 MGHRA, CDR2 YSYEKL. V was pared by 5 bases and J by 2 bases, with 3 bases between. The CDR3 sequence is 11 residues long.

V gene TRBV7-9 combines with J gene TRBJ2-1; 14 positions agree with TRBD2. The germline CDR1 and CDR2 sequences are SEHNR and FQNEAQ (reference sequence). This CDR3 spans 16 amino acids. J gave up 7 bases and V 5 bases, and 7 bases lay outside the gene matches. In DNA form, the CDR3 reads TGTGCCAGCAGCCGAAGACTAGCGGGGGGGCTTAATGAGCAGTTCTTC. Translating it yields CASSRRLAGGLNEQFF.

This clone has just one count. The chain recombines TRBV29-1 with TRBJ1-1, with D perhaps TRBD1 (5 bases). Germline V gives CDR1 SQVTM, CDR2 ANQGSEA. The CDR3 is 14 residues long. V lost 2 bases and J lost 4, with 14 bases in between. CDR3: CSVEKGMGGTEAFF. CDR3 in DNA: TGCAGCGTTGAAAAGGGGATGGGAGGCACTGAAGCTTTCTTT.

The rearrangement links TRBV19 to TRBJ1-1; 7 nucleotides agree with TRBD1. CDR3 length: 14 amino acids. The junction had 8 bases not matched to a gene; V was cut back by 0 bases and J by 10 bases. In germline, CDR1 is LNHDA, CDR2 SQIVND (reference sequence). The CDR3 bases are TGTGCCAGTAGTATAGATCGAAACACAGGGGTAGCTTTCTTT. Encoded protein: CASSIDRNTGVAFF.

This clone has a single count. V gene TRBV19 combines with J gene TRBJ2-2; D gene unclear. The germline gives CDR1 LNHDA, CDR2 SQIVND (reference sequence). The CDR3 is made up of 12 amino acids. Trimming stripped 10 bases from V and 7 bases from J, with 13 bases between. The CDR3 loop reads CATLPGGGELFF. In DNA form, the CDR3 reads TGTGCCACTCTGCCGGGCGGCGGGGAGCTGTTTTTT.

This clone was seen only a few times. The chain uses TRBV4-1 and TRBJ1-5; the D is unclear. The CDR3 runs 16 residues. Germline V gives CDR1 MGHRA, CDR2 YSYEKL. V lost 1 base to trimming and J lost 1 base, with 11 bases between them. As DNA, the CDR3 is TGCGCCAGCAGCCAAGGAAAGGGAGACAGCAATCAGCCCCAGCATTTT. Residues: CASSQGKGDSNQPQHF.

This clone was picked up one time. The V call is TRBV5-5, the J call TRBJ1-2, with 7 bases fitting TRBD1. The germline CDR1 and CDR2 sequences are SGHKS and YYEKEE (reference sequence). The CDR3 consists of 15 residues. J lost 2 bases, V lost 0 bases, and 4 bases had no gene match. CDR3 nucleotide sequence: TGTGCCAGCAGCTTGGGGCGACAGGGAAACTATGGCTACACCTTC. Its protein is CASSLGRQGNYGYTF. The whole variable domain, remainder taken from reference TRBV5-5 and TRBJ1-2, is DAGVTQSPTHLIKTRGQQVTLRCSPISGHKSVSWYQQVLGQGPQFIFQYYEKEERGRGNFPDRFSARQFPNYSSELNVNALLLGDSALYLCASSLGRQGNYGYTFGSGTRLTVV.

This clone was found a few times. V and J are TRBV25-1 and TRBJ2-7; D remains unclear. The CDR3 contains 15 residues. Germline loops: CDR1 MGHDK, CDR2 SYGVNS. V lost 1 base to trimming and J lost 3 bases, with 13 bases between them. The CDR3 reads CASSEWGGNGYEQYF. As DNA, the CDR3 is TGTGCCAGCAGTGAATGGGGTGGGAATGGCTACGAGCAGTACTTC.

This clone was recorded a few times. This chain links TRBV30 with TRBJ2-6; unclear D gene. V was pared by 4 bases and J by 0 bases, with 1 base between. Germline assignment: CDR1 GTSNPN and CDR2 SVGIG (reference sequence). CDR3 length: 12 residues. The CDR3 region has the DNA TGTGCCTGGAACTCTGGGGCCAACGTCCTGACTTTC. Amino acids: CAWNSGANVLTF.

The chain uses TRBV5-4 and TRBJ2-7; TRBD1 might be the D (5 bases). This CDR3 contains 14 residues. With 4 bases removed from V and 6 bases from J, the gap between germline ends came to 17 bases. CDR1 is SGHNT, CDR2 YYREEE, per germline (reference sequence). CDR3 nucleotide sequence: TGTGCCAGCAGCCTGCGGCAGGGCCAGGGCGAGCAGTACTTC. Translating gives CASSLRQGQGEQYF.

This clone was seen a handful of times. V gene TRBV7-9 combines with J gene TRBJ1-4; no firm D call. V gave up 1 base and J gave up 5 bases, with 11 bases separating them. This CDR3 comprises 15 residues. Looked up from germline, CDR1 is SEHNR and CDR2 is FQNEAQ (reference sequence). CDR3 in amino acids: CASSLGSGGNEKLFF. The CDR3 DNA follows: TGTGCCAGCAGCTTAGGGTCGGGCGGAAATGAAAAACTGTTTTTT.

The chain employs TRBV27 and TRBJ2-7, with TRBD2 matching over 7 bases. Germline CDR1 MNHEY, CDR2 SMNVEV (reference sequence). The CDR3 runs to 13 residues. After removal of 5 bases from V and 0 bases from J, the junction contained 1 base not matched to a gene. The CDR3 nucleotides are TGTGCCAGCAGTACTAGCGCCTCCTACGAGCAGTACTTC. This encodes CASSTSASYEQYF.

This chain joins TRBV7-9 and TRBJ1-5; no definite D call. Germline assignment: CDR1 SEHNR and CDR2 FQNEAQ (reference sequence). This CDR3 comprises 15 residues. Trimming left V 4 bases short and J 1 base short, with 11 bases between. The CDR3 spells CASSSGEASNQPQHF. The CDR3 DNA reads TGTGCCAGCAGCTCTGGCGAGGCCAGCAATCAGCCCCAGCATTTT.

This sequence joins TRBV27 and TRBJ2-3, with D perhaps given as TRBD1 or TRBD2 (5 bases each). Germline values: CDR1 MNHEY, CDR2 SMNVEV (reference sequence). This CDR3 is built from 14 residues. Between the trimmed V and J ends, which lost 7 bases and 0 bases, there was a span of 11 bases. The CDR3 sequence is CASTSWGSTDTQYF. For the CDR3, the DNA is TGTGCCAGCACCTCGTGGGGGAGCACAGATACGCAGTATTTT.

Notes on this clone: This same CDR3 is encoded by further DNA sequences in the sample. The V and J genes are TRBV5-1 and TRBJ2-2; D gene uncertain. Germline values: CDR1 SGHRS, CDR2 YFSETQ. The CDR3 loop spans 14 amino acids. V lost 0 bases and J lost 2, with 5 bases in between. The CDR3 region is CASSLAANTGELFF. In DNA form, the CDR3 reads TGCGCCAGCAGCTTGGCAGCTAACACCGGGGAGCTGTTTTTT. Variable domain in full (rest from reference TRBV5-1 and TRBJ2-2): KAGVTQTPRYLIKTRGQQVTLSCSPISGHRSVSWYQQTPGQGLQFLFEYFSETQRNKGNFPGRFSGRQFSNSRSEMNVSTLELGDSALYLCASSLAANTGELFFGEGSRLTVL.